The 10 T cell receptor beta chains presented below share a single source sample, sequenced in a study of beta chain features in type 1 diabetes. What was sequenced were expressed TCRB transcripts, since all of the isolated RNA had been reverse transcribed. Generated by immunoSEQ multiplex PCR, the TCRdb table keeps only in-frame clones and is missing some. Among 200,000 to 250,000 clones, under 13% were seen once, and the ten largest hold approximately 1.4%. Source material: central memory CD4+ T cells from blood. Receptors originate from a man aged 18 to 30 in good health.

This clone was observed a handful of times. This chain uses TRBV6-5 with TRBJ2-3; 10 nucleotides line up with TRBD2. J lost 0 bases, V lost 6 bases, and 0 bases had no gene match. There are 14 residues in the CDR3. The germline gives CDR1 MNHEY, CDR2 SVGAGI. CDR3 protein: CASRTSGSTDTQYF. CDR3 DNA: TGTGCCAGCAGGACTAGCGGGAGCACAGATACGCAGTATTTT.

This clone was seen only a few times. J is TRBJ1-2 and V is TRBV7-3; D is perhaps TRBD1 (5 bases). Germline V gene data show CDR1 as SGHTA and CDR2 as FQGTGA. There are 14 residues in the CDR3. V lost 1 base and J lost 4, with 10 bases in between. The CDR3 DNA reads TGTGCCAGCAGCTTAAACGGACACTCCTATGGCTACACCTTC. Its translation is CASSLNGHSYGYTF.

In its sample, this clone was seen a few times. The V call is TRBV13, the J call TRBJ2-7; D gene unclear. Deletions cut 0 bases from V and 1 base from J, with 10 bases between. The CDR3 covers 15 residues. Germline assignment: CDR1 PRHDT and CDR2 FYEKMQ (reference sequence). Written as DNA, the CDR3 is TGTGCCAGCAGCTTAGGCCCCCAGGCGTCCTACGAGCAGTACTTC. Translating it yields CASSLGPQASYEQYF.

This clone was counted only a few times. V and J are TRBV11-2 and TRBJ2-2, with D tentatively TRBD1 (7 bases). The CDR3 has 16 amino acids. The germline V and J ends were trimmed by 2 bases and 6 bases, with 16 bases remaining between them. CDR1 and CDR2 (germline): SGHAT, FQNNGV. This CDR3 is CASSLRRDRAAGELFF. CDR3 in DNA: TGTGCCAGCAGCTTACGGAGGGACAGAGCGGCCGGGGAGCTGTTTTTT.

This clone has a count of ten or more. This chain uses TRBV6-5 with TRBJ2-1; possibly TRBD2 for D (5 bases). Germline assignment: CDR1 MNHEY and CDR2 SVGAGI. This CDR3 spans 16 amino acids. V was cut by 2 bases and J by 0 bases, with 11 bases left in between. The CDR3 nucleotides are TGTGCCAGCAGTTACACCCACCGGGGCTCCTACAATGAGCAGTTCTTC. Translated: CASSYTHRGSYNEQFF.

This clone was observed a few times. The chain uses TRBV25-1 and TRBJ2-1, with D possibly being TRBD2 (7 bases). V lost 3 bases and J lost 7, with 13 bases in between. The CDR3 has 14 residues. The germline gives CDR1 MGHDK, CDR2 SYGVNS. CDR3: CASSDRGLLNEQFF. In DNA, the CDR3 is TGTGCCAGCAGTGACAGGGGACTACTTAATGAGCAGTTCTTC.

The CDR3 bases are TGCGCCAGCAGCCAACCACAGGGGGCGAACTACGAGCAGTACTTC. It yields the protein CASSQPQGANYEQYF. V gene TRBV4-1 combines with J gene TRBJ2-7; 9 bases match TRBD1. Trimming took 2 bases from V and 3 from J; bases not matched to a gene: 5. The CDR3 contains 15 residues. The germline gives CDR1 MGHRA, CDR2 YSYEKL.

The chain carries TRBV5-1 and TRBJ2-1, with 9 positions matching TRBD2. J gave up 2 bases and V 4 bases, and 7 bases lay outside the gene matches. The CDR3 loop spans 16 amino acids. Germline CDR1 is SGHRS and CDR2 is YFSETQ. CDR3 nucleotide sequence: TGCGCCAGCAGCGTAATAGCGGGAGCAACCTACAATGAGCAGTTCTTC. It encodes CASSVIAGATYNEQFF.

The chain recombines TRBV7-3 with TRBJ2-3, with D hard to call. Germline assignment: CDR1 SGHTA and CDR2 FQGTGA. The CDR3 is 13 amino acids. V lost 1 base and J lost 12, with 14 bases in between. DNA of the CDR3: TGTGCCAGCAGCTTAATTGGCGATACGGTTCAGTATTTT. This translates into CASSLIGDTVQYF.

This clone was seen a handful of times. The chain links TRBV2 to TRBJ2-7; weak D call: TRBD1 (7 bases). This CDR3 comprises 14 residues. The V gene's germline CDR1 is SNHLY and CDR2 FYNNEI. Trimming took 6 bases from V and 6 from J, leaving 18 bases between them. CDR3 in DNA: TGTGCCAGCAGGGACAGGAGGCCGGGGGCCGAGCAGTACTTC. Translated: CASRDRRPGAEQYF.